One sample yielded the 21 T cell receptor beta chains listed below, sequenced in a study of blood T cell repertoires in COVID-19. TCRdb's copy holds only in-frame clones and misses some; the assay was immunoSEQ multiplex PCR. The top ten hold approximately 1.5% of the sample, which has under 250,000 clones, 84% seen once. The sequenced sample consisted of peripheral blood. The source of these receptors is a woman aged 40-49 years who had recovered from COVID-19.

In DNA, the CDR3 is TGCGCCAGCAGCTTACGGGGGGGGGCCACAGATACGCAGTATTTT. It encodes CASSLRGGATDTQYF. The rearrangement uses TRBV5-1 and TRBJ2-3; TRBD2 matches at 8 bases. J gave up 2 bases and V 2 bases, and 4 bases lay outside the gene matches. Germline V gene sequence: CDR1 SGHRS, CDR2 YFSETQ. This CDR3 spans 15 amino acids.

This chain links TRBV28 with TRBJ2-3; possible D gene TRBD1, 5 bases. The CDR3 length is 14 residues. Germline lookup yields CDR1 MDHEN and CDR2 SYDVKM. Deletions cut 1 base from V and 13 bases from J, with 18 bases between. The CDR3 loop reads CASSLFSTELSKYF. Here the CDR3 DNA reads TGTGCCAGCAGTTTATTCTCGACAGAACTGAGCAAGTATTTT.

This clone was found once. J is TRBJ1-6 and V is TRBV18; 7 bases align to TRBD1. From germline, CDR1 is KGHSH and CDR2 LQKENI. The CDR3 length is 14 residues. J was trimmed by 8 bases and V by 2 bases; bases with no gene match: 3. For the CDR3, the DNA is TGTGCCAGCTCACCAAGGGACAGCGATTCACCCCTCCACTTT. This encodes CASSPRDSDSPLHF.

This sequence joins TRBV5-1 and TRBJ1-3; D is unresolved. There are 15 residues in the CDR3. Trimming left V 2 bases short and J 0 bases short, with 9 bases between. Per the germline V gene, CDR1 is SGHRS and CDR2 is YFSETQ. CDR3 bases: TGCGCCAGCAGCTTTATGTCCGGCTCTGGAAACACCATATATTTT. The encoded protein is CASSFMSGSGNTIYF.

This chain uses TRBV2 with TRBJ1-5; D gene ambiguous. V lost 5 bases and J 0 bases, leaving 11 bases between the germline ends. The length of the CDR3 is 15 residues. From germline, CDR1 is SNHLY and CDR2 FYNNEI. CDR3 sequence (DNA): TGTGCCAGCAGTCCACCGGGGATTAGCAATCAGCCCCAGCATTTT. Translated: CASSPPGISNQPQHF.

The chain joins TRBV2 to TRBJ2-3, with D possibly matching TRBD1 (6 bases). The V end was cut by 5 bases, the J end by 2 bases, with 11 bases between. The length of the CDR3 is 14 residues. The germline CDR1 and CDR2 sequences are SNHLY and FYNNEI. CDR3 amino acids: CASSLDRNTDTQYF. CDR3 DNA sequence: TGTGCCAGCAGTCTAGACAGGAACACAGATACGCAGTATTTT.

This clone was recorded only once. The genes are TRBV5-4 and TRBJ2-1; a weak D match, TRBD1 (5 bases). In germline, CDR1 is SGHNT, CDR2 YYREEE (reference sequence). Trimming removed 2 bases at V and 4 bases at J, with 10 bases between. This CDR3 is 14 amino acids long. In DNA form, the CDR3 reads TGTGCCAGCAGCTTCTCCGACAGATACAATGAGCAGTTCTTC. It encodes CASSFSDRYNEQFF.

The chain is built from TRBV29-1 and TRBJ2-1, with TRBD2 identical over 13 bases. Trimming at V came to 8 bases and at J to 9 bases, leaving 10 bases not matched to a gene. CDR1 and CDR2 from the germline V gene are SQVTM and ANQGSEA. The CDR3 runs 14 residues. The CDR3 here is CSTTGTSGVGEQFF. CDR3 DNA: TGCAGCACGACCGGGACTAGCGGGGTAGGTGAGCAGTTCTTC.

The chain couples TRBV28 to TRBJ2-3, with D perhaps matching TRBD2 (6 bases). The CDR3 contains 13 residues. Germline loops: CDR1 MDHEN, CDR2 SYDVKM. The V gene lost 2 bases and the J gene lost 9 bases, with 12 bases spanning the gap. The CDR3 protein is CASSLSWDSTQYF. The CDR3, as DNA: TGTGCCAGCAGTTTAAGCTGGGACTCCACGCAGTATTTT.

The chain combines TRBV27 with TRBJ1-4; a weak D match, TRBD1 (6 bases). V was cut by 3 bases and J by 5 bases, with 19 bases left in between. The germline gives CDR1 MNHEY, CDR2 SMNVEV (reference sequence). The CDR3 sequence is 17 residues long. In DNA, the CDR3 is TGTGCCAGCAGTTTTTTAGGTCAAGGACAGCCAAATGAAAAACTGTTTTTT. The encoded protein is CASSFLGQGQPNEKLFF.

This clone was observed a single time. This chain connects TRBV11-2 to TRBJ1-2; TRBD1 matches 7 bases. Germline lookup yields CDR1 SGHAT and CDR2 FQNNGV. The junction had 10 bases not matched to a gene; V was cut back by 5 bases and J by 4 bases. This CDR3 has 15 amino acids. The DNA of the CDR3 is TGTGCCAGCAGCCAACAAGCGACAGGGACCTATGGCTACACCTTC. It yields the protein CASSQQATGTYGYTF.

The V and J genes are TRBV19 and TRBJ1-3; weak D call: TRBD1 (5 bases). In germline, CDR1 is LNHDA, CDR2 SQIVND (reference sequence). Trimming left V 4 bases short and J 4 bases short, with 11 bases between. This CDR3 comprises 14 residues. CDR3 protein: CASSTQVSGNTIYF. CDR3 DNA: TGTGCCAGTAGTACACAGGTATCCGGAAACACCATATATTTT.

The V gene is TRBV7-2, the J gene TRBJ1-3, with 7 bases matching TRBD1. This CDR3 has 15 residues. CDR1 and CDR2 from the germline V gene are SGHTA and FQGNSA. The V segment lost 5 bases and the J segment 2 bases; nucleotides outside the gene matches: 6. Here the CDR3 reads CASSDRVGAGNTIYF. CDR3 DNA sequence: TGTGCCAGCAGCGACAGGGTAGGAGCTGGAAACACCATATATTTT. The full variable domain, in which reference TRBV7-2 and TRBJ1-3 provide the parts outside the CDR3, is GAGVSQSPSNKVTEKGKDVELRCDPISGHTALYWYRQSLGQGLEFLIYFQGNSAPDKSGLPSDRFSAERTGGSVSTLTIQRTQQEDSAVYLCASSDRVGAGNTIYFGEGSWLTVV.

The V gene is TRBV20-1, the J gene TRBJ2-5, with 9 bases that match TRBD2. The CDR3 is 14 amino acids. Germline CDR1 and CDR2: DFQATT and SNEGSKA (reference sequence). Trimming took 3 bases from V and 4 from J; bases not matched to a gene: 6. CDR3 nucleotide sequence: TGCAGTGCTAGTGTGGTAGCGGGGGTAGAGACCCAGTACTTC. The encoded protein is CSASVVAGVETQYF.

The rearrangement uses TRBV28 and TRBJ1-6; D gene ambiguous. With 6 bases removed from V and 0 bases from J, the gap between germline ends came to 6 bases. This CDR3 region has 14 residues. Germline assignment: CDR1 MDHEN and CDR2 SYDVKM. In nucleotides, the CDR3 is TGTGCCAGCAGCCCGAGCTCCTATAATTCACCCCTCCACTTT. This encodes CASSPSSYNSPLHF.

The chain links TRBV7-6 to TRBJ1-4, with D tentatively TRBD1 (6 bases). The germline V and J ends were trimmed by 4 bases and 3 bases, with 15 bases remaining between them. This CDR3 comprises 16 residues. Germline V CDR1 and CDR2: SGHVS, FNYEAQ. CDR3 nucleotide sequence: TGTGCCAGCAGCTCCCGAGTGGGGGCGGCTAATGAAAAACTGTTTTTT. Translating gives CASSSRVGAANEKLFF.

The CDR3 region is CASSRETGAGYGYTF. In DNA form, the CDR3 reads TGTGCCAGCAGCCGAGAGACAGGGGCGGGGTATGGCTACACCTTC. V is TRBV5-5 and J is TRBJ1-2; 8 nucleotides match TRBD1. Trimming cost V 4 bases and J 5 bases; bases outside gene matches: 10. The CDR3 runs 15 residues. Germline values: CDR1 SGHKS, CDR2 YYEKEE (reference sequence). Filled out from reference TRBV5-5 and TRBJ1-2, the complete variable domain reads DAGVTQSPTHLIKTRGQQVTLRCSPISGHKSVSWYQQVLGQGPQFIFQYYEKEERGRGNFPDRFSARQFPNYSSELNVNALLLGDSALYLCASSRETGAGYGYTFGSGTRLTVV.

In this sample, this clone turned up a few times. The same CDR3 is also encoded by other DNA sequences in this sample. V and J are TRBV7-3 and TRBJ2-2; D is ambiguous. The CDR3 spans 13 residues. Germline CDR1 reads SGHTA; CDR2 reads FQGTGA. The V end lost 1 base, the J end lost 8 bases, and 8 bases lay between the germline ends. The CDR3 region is CASSLNSGGELFF. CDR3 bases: TGTGCCAGCAGCTTAAATTCCGGGGGGGAGCTGTTTTTT.

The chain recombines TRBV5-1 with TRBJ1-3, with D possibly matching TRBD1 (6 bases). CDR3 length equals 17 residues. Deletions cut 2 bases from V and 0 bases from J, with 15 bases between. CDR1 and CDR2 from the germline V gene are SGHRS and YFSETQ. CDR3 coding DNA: TGCGCCAGCAGCTTAACAGGGTCCAAGAGCTCTGGAAACACCATATATTTT. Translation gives CASSLTGSKSSGNTIYF.

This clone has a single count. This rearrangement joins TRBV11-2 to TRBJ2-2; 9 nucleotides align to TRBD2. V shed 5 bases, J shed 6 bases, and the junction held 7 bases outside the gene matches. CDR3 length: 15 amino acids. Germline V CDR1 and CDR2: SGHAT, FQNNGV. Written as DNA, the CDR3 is TGTGCCAGCAGCCCCGGGACTAGCTCCCCCGGGGAGCTGTTTTTT. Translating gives CASSPGTSSPGELFF.

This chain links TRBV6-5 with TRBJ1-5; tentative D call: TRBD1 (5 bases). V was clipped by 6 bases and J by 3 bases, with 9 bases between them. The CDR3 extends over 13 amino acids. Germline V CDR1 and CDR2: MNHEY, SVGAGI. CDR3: CASRRQPNQPQHF. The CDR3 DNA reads TGTGCCAGCAGGCGACAGCCCAATCAGCCCCAGCATTTT.